One TCR beta chain is described in this entry. The antigen is not known. V was trimmed by 5 bases and J by 4 bases, leaving 9 bases between them. Germline values: CDR1 DFQATT, CDR2 SNEGSKA (reference sequence). There are 13 residues in the CDR3. The data originate from a study of T cell repertoires in cytomegalovirus infection. Findings of the study overall: HLA-C-restricted CMV-specific TCR beta clonotypes prevailed in the ex vivo response.

TCRdb re-derived calls from the reads in MiXCR, one entry per CDR3 protein. The repertoire consists of about a million distinct CDR3 sequences, with 31% occurring once and the leading ten covering roughly an eighth. This chain connects TRBV20-1 to TRBJ1-6, with D maybe TRBD1 (6 bases). Here the sequenced sample was cultured CD8+ T cells from PBMCs, taken from culture after CMV antigen stimulation. This TCR was sampled from a human donor in good health (CMV status not recorded). Some clones in this sample may be carry-over from other donors' samples. CDR3 coding DNA: TGCAGTGCTCACAGGGATTATAATTCACCCCTCCACTTT. Protein: CSAHRDYNSPLHF.